This T cell receptor beta chain was sequenced for a study of tumor-infiltrating lymphocytes in primary liver carcinoma. Study-wide context: With diameters of roughly 4 to 10 cm, tumors were stage T1-T3 N0M0.

A constant-region primer primed TCR beta cDNA synthesis from about 550 ng of total RNA. For TCR beta, libraries were produced by three nested multiplex PCR rounds using slightly modified ARM-PCR. A C-beta reverse primer was combined with TRBV1-TRBV30 forward primers in the first two PCR rounds, and each round had around 11 cycles. One entry per CDR3 protein results from TCRdb running MiXCR on the multiplex PCR reads. This table holds hundreds of thousands of distinct CDR3 sequences, 58% found once. Blood RNA was derived from unsorted whole blood, and germline DNA was extracted too. The study enrolled treatment-naive patients with chronic HBV infection. Blood samples of four milliliters were drawn preoperatively. V lost 8 bases, J lost 1 base, and 7 bases stayed unmatched. This CDR3 contains 15 residues.

The sample consisted of peripheral blood. This sequence joins TRBV12-3 or TRBV12-4 and TRBJ2-2; 7 bases match TRBD2. The receptor was derived from a woman aged 25 to 39 with primary liver carcinoma and hepatitis B virus infection. The CDR3 DNA sequence: TGTGCCAGCTACGACCTAGCGGTGAACACCGGGGAGCTGTTTTTT. Encoded protein: CASYDLAVNTGELFF.